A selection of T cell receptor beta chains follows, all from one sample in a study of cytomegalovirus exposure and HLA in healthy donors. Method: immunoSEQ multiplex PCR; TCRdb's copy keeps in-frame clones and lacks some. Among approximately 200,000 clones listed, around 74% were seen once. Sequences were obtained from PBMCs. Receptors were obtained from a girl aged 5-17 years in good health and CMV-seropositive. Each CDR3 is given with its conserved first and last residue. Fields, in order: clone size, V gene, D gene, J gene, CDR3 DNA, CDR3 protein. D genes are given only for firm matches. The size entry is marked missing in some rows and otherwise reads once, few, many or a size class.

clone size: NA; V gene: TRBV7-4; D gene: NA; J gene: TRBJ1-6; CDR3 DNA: TGTGCCAGCAGCTTCCTCAGGGGCTCACCCCTCCACTTT; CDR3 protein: CASSFLRGSPLHF
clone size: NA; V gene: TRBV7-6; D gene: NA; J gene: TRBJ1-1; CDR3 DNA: TGTGCCACCCCTACCATCGGGGGGGAACACAACACTGAAGCTTTCTTT; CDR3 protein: CATPTIGGEHNTEAFF
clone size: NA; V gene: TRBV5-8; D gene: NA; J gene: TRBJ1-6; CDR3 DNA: TGTGCCAGCAGCCCTGGGGAGTATAGTTCACCCCTCCACTTT; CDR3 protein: CASSPGEYSSPLHF
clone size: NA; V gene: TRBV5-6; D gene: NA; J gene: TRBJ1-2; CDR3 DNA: TGTGCCAGCAGCTCTAGGGCGGGTTGGGAGGCCAACTATGGCTACACCTTC; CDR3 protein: CASSSRAGWEANYGYTF
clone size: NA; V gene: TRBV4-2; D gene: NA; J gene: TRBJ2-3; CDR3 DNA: TGTGCCAGCAGCCAAGATCAACTAGCCGGCACAGATACGCAGTATTTT; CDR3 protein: CASSQDQLAGTDTQYF
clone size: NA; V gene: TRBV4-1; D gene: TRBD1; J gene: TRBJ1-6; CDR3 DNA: TGCGCCAGCCGGGACAGGGGGGCTTCACCCCTCCACTTT; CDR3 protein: CASRDRGASPLHF
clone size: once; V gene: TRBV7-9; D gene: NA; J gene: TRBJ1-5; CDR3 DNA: TGTGCCAGCGGTAACACCAATCAGCCCCAGCATTTT; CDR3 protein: CASGNTNQPQHF
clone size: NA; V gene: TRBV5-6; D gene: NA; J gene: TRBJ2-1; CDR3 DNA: TGTGCCAGCAGCTTGAGCTGGGGGGGGCCTTCCTGGGGGGAGCAGTTCTTC; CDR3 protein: CASSLSWGGPSWGEQFF
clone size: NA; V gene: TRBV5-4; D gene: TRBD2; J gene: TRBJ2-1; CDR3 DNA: TGTGCCAGCAGGACGGGCTCGACTAGCGGGGGTGGCAATGAGCAGTTCTTC; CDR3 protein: CASRTGSTSGGGNEQFF
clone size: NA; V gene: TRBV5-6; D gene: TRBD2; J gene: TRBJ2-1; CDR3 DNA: TGTGCCAGCAGCTCCTCCCGGACTAGCGGCTCCTACAATGAGCAGTTCTTC; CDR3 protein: CASSSSRTSGSYNEQFF
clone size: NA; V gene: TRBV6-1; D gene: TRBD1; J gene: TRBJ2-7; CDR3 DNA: TGTGCCAGCATGACAGGGCTGCCTGTCGAGCAGTACTTC; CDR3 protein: CASMTGLPVEQYF
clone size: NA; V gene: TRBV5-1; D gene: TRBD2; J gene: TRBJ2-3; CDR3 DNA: TGCGCCAGCAGCCCTGGGGCCGGGGGGGCAGATACGCAGTATTTT; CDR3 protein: CASSPGAGGADTQYF
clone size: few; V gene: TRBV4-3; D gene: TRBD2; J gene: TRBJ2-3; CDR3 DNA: TGCGCCAGCAGCTCCGGGACTAGCGGGGGTCGAAGCACAGATACGCAGTATTTT; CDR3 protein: CASSSGTSGGRSTDTQYF
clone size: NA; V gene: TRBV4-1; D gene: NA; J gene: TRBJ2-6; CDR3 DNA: TGCGCCAGCAGCCAAACCATATTGGCAGGGCCAAGCTCTGGGGCCAACGTCCTGACTTTC; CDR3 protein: CASSQTILAGPSSGANVLTF
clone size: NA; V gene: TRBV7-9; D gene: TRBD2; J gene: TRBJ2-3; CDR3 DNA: TGTGCCAGCAGGCTAGGGGCGGGGGGGCGAACAGATACGCAGTATTTT; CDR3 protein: CASRLGAGGRTDTQYF
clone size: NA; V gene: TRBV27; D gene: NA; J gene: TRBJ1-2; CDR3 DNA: TGTGCCAGCAGTTTGGTAGGGGACTATGGCTACACCTTC; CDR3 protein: CASSLVGDYGYTF
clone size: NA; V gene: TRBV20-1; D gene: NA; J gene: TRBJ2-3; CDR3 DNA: TGCAGTGCTAGATCAGGGGATACGCAGTATTTT; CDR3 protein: CSARSGDTQYF
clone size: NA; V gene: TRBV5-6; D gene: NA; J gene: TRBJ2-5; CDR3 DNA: TGTGCCAGCAGCTTGGCCTTGGCCGTACAAGAGACCCAGTACTTC; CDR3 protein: CASSLALAVQETQYF
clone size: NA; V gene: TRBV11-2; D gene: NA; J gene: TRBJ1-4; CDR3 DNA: TGTGCCAGCAGCTTAGATCAGGGCTTAAATGAAAAACTGTTTTTT; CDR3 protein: CASSLDQGLNEKLFF
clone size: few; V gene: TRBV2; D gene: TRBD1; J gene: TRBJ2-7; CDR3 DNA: TGTGCCAGCAGTGAATGGCGGACAGGGGGCGCCTACGAGCAGTACTTC; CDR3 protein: CASSEWRTGGAYEQYF
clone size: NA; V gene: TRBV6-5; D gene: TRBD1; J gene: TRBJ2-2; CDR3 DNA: TGTGCCAGCAGTTTTGGGACAGGGGGCGCCGGGGAGCTGTTTTTT; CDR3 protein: CASSFGTGGAGELFF
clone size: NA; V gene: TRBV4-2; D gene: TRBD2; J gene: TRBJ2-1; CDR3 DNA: TGTGCCAGCAGCCGGAGCAAGAGCGGGACCAACTACAATGAGCAGTTCTTC; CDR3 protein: CASSRSKSGTNYNEQFF
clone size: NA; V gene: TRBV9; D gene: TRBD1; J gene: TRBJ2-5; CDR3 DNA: TGTGCCAGCAGCGTAGATAGGGGGACAGGGGGAGAGACCCAGTACTTC; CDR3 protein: CASSVDRGTGGETQYF
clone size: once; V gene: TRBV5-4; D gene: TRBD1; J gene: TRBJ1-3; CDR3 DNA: TGTGCCAGCAGCTTGGGGACAGGGGATGTCGGCACCATATATTTT; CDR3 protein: CASSLGTGDVGTIYF
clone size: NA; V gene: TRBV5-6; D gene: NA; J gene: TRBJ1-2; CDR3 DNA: TGTGCCAGCAGCTTCCAGGGGCCGGTCTATGGCTACACCTTC; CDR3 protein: CASSFQGPVYGYTF
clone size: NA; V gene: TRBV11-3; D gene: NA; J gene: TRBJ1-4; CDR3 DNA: TGTGCCAGCAGCTTACATTGGACTAGTGAAAAACTGTTTTTT; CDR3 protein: CASSLHWTSEKLFF
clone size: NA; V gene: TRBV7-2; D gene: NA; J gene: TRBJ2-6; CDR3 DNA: TGTGCCAGCAGCCAAACTAGGTCTGGGGCCAACGTCCTGACTTTC; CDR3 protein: CASSQTRSGANVLTF
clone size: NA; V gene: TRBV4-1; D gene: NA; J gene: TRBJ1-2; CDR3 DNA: TGCGCCAGCAGCCAGGATACAGTTTCGGACTACACCTTC; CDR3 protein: CASSQDTVSDYTF
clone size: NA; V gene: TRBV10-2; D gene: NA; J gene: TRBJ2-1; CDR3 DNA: TGCGCCAGCAGTACCAGCTCCTACAATGAGCAGTTCTTC; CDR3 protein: CASSTSSYNEQFF
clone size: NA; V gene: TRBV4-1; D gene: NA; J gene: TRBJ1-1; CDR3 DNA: TGCGCCAGCAGCCAAGACGGGGAACTGAGGACTGAAGCTTTCTTT; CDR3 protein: CASSQDGELRTEAFF
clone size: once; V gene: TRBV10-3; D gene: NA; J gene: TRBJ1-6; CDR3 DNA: TGTGCCATCAGAGACAGCAGGAATAATTCACCCCTCCACTTT; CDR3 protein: CAIRDSRNNSPLHF
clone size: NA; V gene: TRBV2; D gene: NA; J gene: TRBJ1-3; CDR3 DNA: TGTGCCAGCAGTGAAATGTTCGGGTACTCTGGAAACACCATATATTTT; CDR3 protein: CASSEMFGYSGNTIYF
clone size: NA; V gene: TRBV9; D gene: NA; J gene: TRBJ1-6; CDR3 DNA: TGTGCCAGCAGCGTAGCCCCCGGCCCCGCGACAGTTCTCCACTTT; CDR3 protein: CASSVAPGPATVLHF
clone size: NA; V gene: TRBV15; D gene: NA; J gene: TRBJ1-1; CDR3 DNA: TGTGCCACCAGCAGAGAATCGGGGACACTGAACACTGAAGCTTTCTTT; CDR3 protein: CATSRESGTLNTEAFF
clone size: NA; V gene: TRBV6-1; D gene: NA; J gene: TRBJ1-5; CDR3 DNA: TGTGCCAGCAGTGACCTAATCGGGGGCAATCAGCCCCAGCATTTT; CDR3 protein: CASSDLIGGNQPQHF
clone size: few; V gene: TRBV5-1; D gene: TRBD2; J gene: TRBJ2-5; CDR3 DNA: TGCGCCAGCAGGGGACTAGCGGGGGGGCAAGAGACCCAGTACTTC; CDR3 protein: CASRGLAGGQETQYF
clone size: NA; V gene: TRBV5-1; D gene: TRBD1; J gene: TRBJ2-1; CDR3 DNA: TGCGCCAGCAGCGAGGGACAGGACTATTACAATGAGCAGTTCTTC; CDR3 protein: CASSEGQDYYNEQFF
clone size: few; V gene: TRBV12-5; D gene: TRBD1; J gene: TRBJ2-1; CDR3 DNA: TGTGCTAGTGGTTTGGGACAGGGGGTCTACAATGAGCAGTTCTTC; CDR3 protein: CASGLGQGVYNEQFF
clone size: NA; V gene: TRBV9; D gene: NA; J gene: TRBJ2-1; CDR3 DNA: TGTGCCAGCAGCGGGGGGCTACCATACAATGAGCAGTTCTTC; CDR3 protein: CASSGGLPYNEQFF
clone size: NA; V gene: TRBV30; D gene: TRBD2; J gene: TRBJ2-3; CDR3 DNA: TGTGCCTGGAGTGTACTACCCCCGGGACTAGCGGGGCTCGATACGCAGTATTTT; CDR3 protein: CAWSVLPPGLAGLDTQYF
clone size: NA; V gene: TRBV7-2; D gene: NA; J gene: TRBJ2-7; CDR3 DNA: TGTGCCAGCAGCTTAGCTGGGCTCCCAGGGGCCTACGAGCAGTACTTC; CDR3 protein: CASSLAGLPGAYEQYF